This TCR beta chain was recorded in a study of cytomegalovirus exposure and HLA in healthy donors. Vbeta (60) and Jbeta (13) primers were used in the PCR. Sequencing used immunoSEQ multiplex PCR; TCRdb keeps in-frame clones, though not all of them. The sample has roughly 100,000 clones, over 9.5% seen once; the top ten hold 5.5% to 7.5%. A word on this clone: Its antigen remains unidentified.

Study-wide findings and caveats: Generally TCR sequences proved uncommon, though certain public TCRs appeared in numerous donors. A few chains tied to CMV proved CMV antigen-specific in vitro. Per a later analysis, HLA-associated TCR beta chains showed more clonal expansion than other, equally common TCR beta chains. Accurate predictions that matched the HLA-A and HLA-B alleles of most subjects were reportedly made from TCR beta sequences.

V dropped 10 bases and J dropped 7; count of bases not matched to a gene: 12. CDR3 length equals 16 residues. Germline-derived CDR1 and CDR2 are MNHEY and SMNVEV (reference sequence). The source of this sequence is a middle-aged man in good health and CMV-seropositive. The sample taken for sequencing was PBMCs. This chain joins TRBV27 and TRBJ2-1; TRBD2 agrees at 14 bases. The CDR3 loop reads CATVPTGTSGRNEQFF. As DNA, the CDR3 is TGTGCCACCGTTCCGACCGGGACTAGCGGGAGAAATGAGCAGTTCTTC.